The 31 T cell receptor beta chains given below trace back to one sample, sequenced in a study of post-analysis software for immune sequencing data (dated by TCRdb to between 2015 and 2017). These TCRs' antigens remain unknown. Library preparation used PCR. The sequencer was an Illumina HiSeq 2500. To reduce PCR and sequencing biases, unique molecular identifiers were built into the TCR beta cDNA libraries. The public sequencing data were trimmed at Q25 with fastp and processed into clonotypes with MiXCR by TCRdb, which kept only in-frame beta chains. Identical CDR3 proteins give one entry, which carries the most common genes and DNA. The sample yields 650,000 to 850,000 distinct CDR3 sequences; around 46% were counted once. The top ten hold 4.9% of the sample. Broader findings and caveats from the paper: Patients showed significantly higher frequencies than controls for roughly five TRBV segments, among them TRBV5-6, TRBV5-1 and TRBV20-1.

Sequences were obtained from blood. The source of these receptors is a girl under 18 with multiple sclerosis.

The chain uses TRBV20-1 and TRBJ1-4, with 7 bases fitting TRBD1. After removal of 0 bases from V and 6 bases from J, the junction contained 4 bases not matched to a gene. CDR1 is DFQATT, CDR2 SNEGSKA, per germline (reference sequence). CDR3 length: 14 residues. In DNA form, the CDR3 reads TGCAGTGCTAGAGAAGGACAGGCTTATGAAAAACTGTTTTTT. It encodes CSAREGQAYEKLFF.

The CDR3 DNA reads TGTGCCACCAGTGACGTACTAGGACGCACAGATACGCAGTATTTT. This codes for CATSDVLGRTDTQYF. The chain combines TRBV24-1 with TRBJ2-3; D might be TRBD2 (5 bases). The germline V gene encodes CDR1 KGHDR and CDR2 SFDVKD. With 4 bases removed from V and 1 base from J, the gap between germline ends came to 11 bases. The CDR3 totals 15 residues.

The rearrangement links TRBV7-2 to TRBJ2-7, with 7 bases matching TRBD2. CDR1 SGHTA and CDR2 FQGNSA come from the germline V gene. The CDR3 contains 13 residues. V lost 4 bases, J lost 6 bases, and 6 bases stayed unmatched. The CDR3 protein is CASSWSSGPEQYF. DNA of the CDR3: TGTGCCAGCAGCTGGTCTAGCGGCCCCGAGCAGTACTTC.

This chain links TRBV20-1 with TRBJ1-1, with D perhaps TRBD1 (6 bases). Germline V CDR1 and CDR2: DFQATT, SNEGSKA (reference sequence). The CDR3 spans 12 residues. Trimming pared 3 bases from V and 4 bases from J, leaving 9 bases between. The DNA for the CDR3 is TGCAGTGCTAGCCAGGGGACCACTGAAGCTTTCTTT. Translation: CSASQGTTEAFF.

The V call is TRBV20-1, the J call TRBJ1-2; D perhaps matches TRBD1 (6 bases). Germline values: CDR1 DFQATT, CDR2 SNEGSKA (reference sequence). V lost 5 bases, J lost 5 bases, and 18 bases lay in between. The CDR3 loop spans 14 amino acids. The CDR3 DNA follows: TGCAGTGCTGGCGCCTCAGGGGTCTATTATGGCTACACCTTC. The encoded protein is CSAGASGVYYGYTF.

The genes are TRBV20-1 and TRBJ2-2, with D tentatively TRBD1 or TRBD2 (5 bases each). This CDR3 spans 15 amino acids. The V end lost 0 bases, the J end lost 1 base, and 9 bases lay between the germline ends. The germline V gene has CDR1 DFQATT and CDR2 SNEGSKA (reference sequence). The CDR3 here is CSAREMGRNTGELFF. CDR3 bases: TGCAGTGCTAGAGAAATGGGACGGAACACCGGGGAGCTGTTTTTT.

The chain employs TRBV12-3 or TRBV12-4 and TRBJ2-5, with TRBD2 matching over 9 bases. The CDR3 is 15 residues long. After removal of 4 bases from V and 5 bases from J, the junction contained 8 bases not matched to a gene. Here the CDR3 reads CASSSIAGAWETQYF. DNA of the CDR3: TGTGCCAGCAGTTCGATAGCGGGAGCGTGGGAGACCCAGTACTTC.

The V gene is TRBV12-5, the J gene TRBJ2-1; tentatively, D is TRBD2 (5 bases). Trimming pared 9 bases from V and 6 bases from J, leaving 12 bases between. The CDR3 totals 12 residues. Per germline, CDR1 LGHNT and CDR2 FRNRAP. CDR3 residues: CASNGIPNEQFF. The CDR3 nucleotides read TGTGCTAGCAACGGGATCCCCAATGAGCAGTTCTTC.

V and J are TRBV7-2 and TRBJ2-3; 8 positions match TRBD2. The V gene end was trimmed by 5 bases and the J gene end by 6 bases; junction bases not matched to a gene: 10. Germline V gene sequence: CDR1 SGHTA, CDR2 FQGNSA. The CDR3 is made up of 15 amino acids. The CDR3, as DNA: TGTGCCAGCAGCCACGGGAGGGCCTTGGGGGATACGCAGTATTTT. Its protein product is CASSHGRALGDTQYF.

The rearrangement uses TRBV20-1 and TRBJ1-2; D not certain. The CDR3 spans 12 residues. Germline assignment: CDR1 DFQATT and CDR2 SNEGSKA (reference sequence). With 6 bases removed from V and 4 bases from J, the gap between germline ends came to 12 bases. For the CDR3, the DNA is TGCAGTGCCCCTCTTCCAGGCTATGGCTACACCTTC. Amino acids: CSAPLPGYGYTF.

This chain links TRBV29-1 with TRBJ2-7; TRBD2 is a possible D gene (6 bases). Germline V gene data show CDR1 as SQVTM and CDR2 as ANQGSEA. V dropped 1 base and J dropped 1 base, with 14 bases sitting between them. CDR3 length: 15 residues. In DNA form, the CDR3 reads TGCAGCGTTGAAGGGGTTAGCGGAGAATCCTACGAGCAGTACTTC. Protein sequence: CSVEGVSGESYEQYF.

The genes are TRBV29-1 and TRBJ2-1; weak D call: TRBD2 (5 bases). Germline CDR1 SQVTM, CDR2 ANQGSEA. The CDR3 covers 15 residues. The germline V and J ends were trimmed by 0 bases and 4 bases, with 13 bases remaining between them. The CDR3 loop is CSVEEGAEPYNEQFF. The DNA of the CDR3 is TGCAGCGTTGAAGAGGGAGCGGAGCCATACAATGAGCAGTTCTTC.

The count of this clonotype is one. The chain joins TRBV11-2 to TRBJ1-5; the D gene is possibly TRBD1 (5 bases). CDR3 size: 19 residues. The ends were cut back, 5 bases at V and 0 bases at J, with 23 bases in the middle. Germline values: CDR1 SGHAT, CDR2 FQNNGV. The CDR3 is CASSLKGVLRHYSNQPQHF. CDR3 DNA sequence: TGTGCCAGCAGCCTGAAAGGGGTGCTCCGCCATTATAGCAATCAGCCCCAGCATTTT.

The chain is built from TRBV12-3 or TRBV12-4 and TRBJ2-7; 7 nucleotides agree with TRBD1. With 5 bases clipped from V and 3 bases from J, the junction kept 13 bases outside the gene matches. The CDR3 has 16 residues. The CDR3 DNA is TGTGCCAGCAGTACCTGGACAGGCTCAAGTTTCTACGAGCAGTACTTC. As protein: CASSTWTGSSFYEQYF.

In its sample, this clonotype was seen once. J is TRBJ1-4 and V is TRBV9; 8 nucleotides agree with TRBD1. This CDR3 region has 14 residues. V lost 3 bases and J lost 8; bases outside the gene matches: 6. Germline values: CDR1 SGDLS, CDR2 YYNGEE. The CDR3 DNA sequence: TGTGCCAGCAGCGGGGCAGGGGGCGGCGAAAAACTGTTTTTT. This codes for CASSGAGGGEKLFF.

Written as DNA, the CDR3 is TGTGCCAGCAGCTCAATATCAGGGCTAGGCTATGGCTACACCTTC. Translation gives CASSSISGLGYGYTF. This sequence joins TRBV11-2 and TRBJ1-2; tentative D call: TRBD1 (5 bases). V lost 4 bases and J 4 bases, leaving 16 bases between the germline ends. There are 15 residues in the CDR3. From germline, CDR1 is SGHAT and CDR2 FQNNGV.

This chain connects TRBV20-1 to TRBJ2-3; the D gene is possibly TRBD1 (6 bases). The CDR3 has 15 amino acids. Trimming removed 1 base at V and 3 bases at J, with 14 bases between. From germline, CDR1 is DFQATT and CDR2 SNEGSKA (reference sequence). CDR3 amino acids: CSARGPWTATDTQYF. As DNA, the CDR3 is TGCAGTGCTAGAGGGCCCTGGACAGCGACAGATACGCAGTATTTT.

V and J are TRBV5-1 and TRBJ2-4, with D tentatively TRBD1 (6 bases). V was pared by 0 bases and J by 0 bases, with 10 bases between. CDR3 length equals 16 residues. Germline CDR1 is SGHRS and CDR2 is YFSETQ. CDR3 in DNA: TGCGCCAGCAGCTTGGCCGAGGGGGTAGCCAAAAACATTCAGTACTTC. As protein: CASSLAEGVAKNIQYF.

The rearrangement uses TRBV7-9 and TRBJ2-1; perhaps TRBD2 as D (5 bases). Germline V gene sequence: CDR1 SEHNR, CDR2 FQNEAQ (reference sequence). This CDR3 contains 19 residues. V dropped 1 base and J dropped 1 base, with 20 bases sitting between them. The CDR3 loop reads CASSLVLREPPTSYNEQFF. CDR3 nucleotides: TGTGCCAGCAGCTTAGTATTGAGGGAGCCCCCTACTTCCTACAATGAGCAGTTCTTC.

This clonotype was observed a few times. The chain employs TRBV4-3 and TRBJ2-4; 8 bases line up with TRBD1. The CDR3 is 17 residues long. Per the germline V gene, CDR1 is LGHNA and CDR2 is YSLEER. J lost 8 bases, V lost 1 base, and 13 bases had no gene match. The CDR3 loop reads CASSQAGQGAVLDIQYF. CDR3 bases: TGCGCCAGCAGCCAAGCGGGTCAGGGGGCGGTTCTGGACATTCAGTACTTC.

This sequence joins TRBV7-2 and TRBJ2-1; TRBD2 aligns across 9 bases. Germline CDR1 and CDR2: SGHTA and FQGNSA. The V gene end was trimmed by 5 bases and the J gene end by 0 bases; junction bases not matched to a gene: 8. This CDR3 region has 17 residues. The CDR3 DNA reads TGTGCCAGCAGCGCGGCGGGGGGGCTAAACTCCTACAATGAGCAGTTCTTC. This sequence encodes CASSAAGGLNSYNEQFF.

The chain uses TRBV24-1 and TRBJ2-1; D gene ambiguous. Germline CDR1 and CDR2: KGHDR and SFDVKD. The CDR3 is 14 amino acids. V lost 2 bases to trimming and J lost 10 bases, with 14 bases between them. In DNA form, the CDR3 reads TGTGCCACCAGTGATTCCCCCCAACTCGACGAGCAGTTCTTC. This gives the protein CATSDSPQLDEQFF.

The chain uses TRBV25-1 and TRBJ1-2; 9 bases line up with TRBD1. Germline CDR1 is MGHDK and CDR2 is SYGVNS. The CDR3 length is 14 residues. V was clipped by 1 base and J by 7 bases; unmatched bases: 4. The CDR3 protein is CASSELVTGGGYTF. CDR3 coding DNA: TGTGCCAGCAGTGAATTGGTGACAGGGGGTGGCTACACCTTC.

The chain has TRBV5-1 and TRBJ2-1, with TRBD2 identical over 9 bases. V dropped 4 bases and J dropped 7; count of bases not matched to a gene: 15. Germline lookup yields CDR1 SGHRS and CDR2 YFSETQ. The CDR3 loop spans 17 amino acids. The CDR3 sequence is CASSPGLALERGNEQFF. CDR3 coding DNA: TGCGCCAGCAGCCCGGGACTAGCCCTCGAACGGGGGAATGAGCAGTTCTTC.

This clonotype was found many times. The V call is TRBV24-1, the J call TRBJ2-3; D unclear. This CDR3 is built from 13 residues. The V and J ends lost 8 bases and 1 base respectively, with 9 bases between them. In germline, CDR1 is KGHDR, CDR2 SFDVKD. The CDR3 loop is CATMRPGTDTQYF. The CDR3 coding sequence is TGTGCCACCATGCGACCCGGCACAGATACGCAGTATTTT.

This clonotype was counted only a few times. The J gene is TRBJ2-7, the V gene TRBV7-2; D tentatively fits TRBD1 or TRBD2 (5 bases each). Germline CDR1 SGHTA, CDR2 FQGNSA. There are 15 residues in the CDR3. Trimming removed 5 bases from V and 6 bases from J, with 20 bases in between. This chain's CDR3 is CASSLRGLTNGEQYF. CDR3 nucleotides: TGTGCCAGCAGCCTCCGGGGCTTAACCAATGGCGAGCAGTACTTC.

The chain recombines TRBV15 with TRBJ2-1; TRBD2 aligns across 8 bases. This CDR3 spans 17 amino acids. V dropped 2 bases and J dropped 6; count of bases not matched to a gene: 12. Germline CDR1 is LNHNV and CDR2 is YYDKDF (reference sequence). CDR3 residues: CATSRSPGLGGVNEQFF. The DNA for the CDR3 is TGTGCCACCAGCAGATCGCCGGGACTAGGAGGGGTCAATGAGCAGTTCTTC.

This chain links TRBV12-3 or TRBV12-4 with TRBJ2-7; 10 bases fit TRBD2. The J call could be wrong; TRBJ2-5 is a better fit for the DNA end. This CDR3 is built from 17 residues. CDR3 sequence reads: CASSLSDLAGVGETQYF. The CDR3 DNA sequence: TGTGCCAGCAGTTTATCGGATCTAGCGGGAGTCGGAGAGACCCAGTACTTC.

The rearrangement joins TRBV27 to TRBJ1-2; no definite D call. There are 14 residues in the CDR3. V shed 5 bases and J shed 0 bases, with 10 bases lying between them. Germline CDR1 MNHEY, CDR2 SMNVEV (reference sequence). The CDR3 nucleotides are TGTGCCAGCAGTCCAAGGACCGCTAACTATGGCTACACCTTC. Translation: CASSPRTANYGYTF.

This clonotype was detected only a few times. The rearrangement uses TRBV21-1 and TRBJ1-2. TRBV21-1 is deemed a pseudogene. This CDR3 contains 11 residues. In DNA, the CDR3 is TGTGCCAGCCTGGCCTTGAGTGGCTACACCTTC. Translated, it gives CASLALSGYTF.

Turning to this clonotype: At one of its ends the junction is not consistent with the germline gene, which may arise from a read error. The rearrangement uses TRBV7-7 and TRBJ2-5, with a tentative D call TRBD2 (5 bases). This CDR3 is built from 15 residues. Germline CDR1 reads SSHAT; CDR2 reads FNYEAQ (reference sequence). The CDR3 sequence: CASSLDSSASGEQYF. The CDR3 DNA reads TGTGCTAGCAGCTTAGATTCTTCGGCAAGCGGAGAGCAGTACTTC.